A selection of T cell receptor beta chains follows, all from one sample in a study of response to subunit inactivated influenza vaccine. TCRdb re-analysed the RT-PCR reads in MiXCR, keeping a single row per CDR3 protein. The sample holds 710,000 or so distinct CDR3 sequences, around a sixth seen once. The sample was PBMCs from blood, taken 11 to 12 days after vaccination. These receptors came from a man between 50 and 59 years old who received an inactivated influenza vaccine. The CDR3 runs from the conserved cysteine through the conserved F or W. D genes are given only for firm matches. Rows may omit the clone size; those that give it use once, few, many or a size class.

>TRBV5-6|TRBJ2-3|-|-
CASSLGKTLALRDTQYF
TGTGCCAGCAGCTTGGGGAAGACTCTAGCGCTAAGAGATACGCAGTATTTT
>TRBV11-2|TRBJ2-1|few|-
CASSFVIGINEQFF
TGTGCCAGCAGCTTCGTGATCGGGATAAATGAGCAGTTCTTC
>TRBV10-2|TRBJ2-7|-|-
CASSEGRGGVERYF
TGCGCCAGCAGCGAGGGGAGGGGGGGCGTGGAGAGATACTTC
>TRBV7-2|TRBJ2-7|many|-
CASSLGPRDFEQYF
TGTGCCAGCAGCTTAGGCCCAAGGGACTTCGAGCAGTACTTC
>TRBV29-1|TRBJ2-1|-|TRBD2
CSVPKRGGTYNEQFF
TGCAGCGTTCCTAAGCGGGGGGGCACCTACAATGAGCAGTTCTTC
>TRBV29-1|TRBJ2-7|-|TRBD2
CSVASGVHF
TGCAGCGTTGCTAGCGGGGTACACTTC
>TRBV20-1|TRBJ2-1|few|-
CSAREREQFF
TGCAGTGCTAGAGAACGTGAGCAGTTCTTC
>TRBV5-1|TRBJ2-7|-|TRBD1
CASSLYRTGSSYEQYF
TGCGCCAGCAGCTTGTACCGGACAGGGAGTTCCTACGAGCAGTACTTC
>TRBV29-1|TRBJ1-1|few|-
CSVDQGEGTEAFF
TGCAGCGTTGATCAGGGTGAGGGCACTGAAGCTTTCTTT
>TRBV20-1|TRBJ2-7|few|TRBD2
CSARSPLTSGNYEQYF
TGCAGTGCTAGATCCCCATTGACTAGCGGCAACTACGAGCAGTACTTC
>TRBV30|TRBJ1-5|many|TRBD1
CAWSAGTGGRQPQHF
TGTGCCTGGAGCGCCGGGACAGGGGGACGACAGCCCCAGCATTTT
>TRBV10-2|TRBJ2-7|few|TRBD1
CASSESVTGVIFEQYF
TGCGCCAGCAGTGAGTCGGTGACAGGGGTCATTTTCGAGCAGTACTTC
>TRBV4-3|TRBJ1-5|few|-
CASSQDTGPGNQPQHF
TGCGCCAGCAGCCAAGATACGGGGCCCGGGAATCAGCCCCAGCATTTT
>TRBV11-2|TRBJ2-7|few|TRBD2
CAIPWGGGPYEQYF
TGTGCCATCCCTTGGGGCGGGGGACCTTACGAGCAGTACTTC
>TRBV3-1|TRBJ2-4|-|-
CASSSGLSLAKNIQYF
TGTGCCAGCAGCTCCGGACTTTCTCTAGCCAAAAACATTCAGTACTTC
>TRBV6-6|TRBJ1-2|-|-
CASAQGGNYGYTF
TGTGCCAGCGCCCAGGGTGGTAACTATGGCTACACCTTC
>TRBV5-1|TRBJ1-1|few|-
CASSLVSGTQNTEAFF
TGCGCCAGCAGCCTGGTATCCGGGACTCAGAACACTGAAGCTTTCTTT
>TRBV4-3|TRBJ1-2|-|-
CASSQDLNTNYGYTF
TGCGCCAGCAGCCAAGATCTGAATACTAACTATGGCTACACCTTC
>TRBV7-2|TRBJ1-1|-|-
CASKFGGTEAFF
TGTGCCAGCAAATTTGGGGGCACTGAAGCTTTCTTT
>TRBV4-3|TRBJ2-5|few|TRBD1
CASSQDLTGVETQYF
TGCGCCAGCAGCCAAGATCTGACAGGGGTGGAGACCCAGTACTTC
>TRBV12-3/TRBV12-4|TRBJ2-7|few|TRBD2
CASRFAGGSEQYF
TGTGCCAGCAGATTCGCGGGGGGCTCCGAGCAGTACTTC
>TRBV24-1|TRBJ2-1|few|-
CATSGVSSALF
TGTGCCACCAGTGGGGTTTCTAGCGCGCTCTTC
>TRBV12-5|TRBJ2-1|-|-
CASGLVLDSYNEQFF
TGTGCTAGTGGTTTGGTACTTGACAGCTACAATGAGCAGTTCTTC
>TRBV4-3|TRBJ2-3|many|-
CASSQDHGPGFVDTQYF
TGCGCCAGCAGCCAAGATCACGGACCAGGCTTTGTAGATACGCAGTATTTT
>TRBV6-2/TRBV6-3|TRBJ2-3|-|TRBD2
CASSGTSGTQYF
TGTGCCAGCAGCGGGACTAGCGGGACGCAGTATTTT
>TRBV6-5|TRBJ2-7|-|-
CASSYSRVRGGYEQYF
TGTGCCAGCAGTTACTCGAGAGTCAGGGGGGGGTACGAGCAGTACTTC
>TRBV5-5|TRBJ2-7|few|TRBD1
CASSPQTGATYEQYF
TGTGCCAGCAGCCCCCAGACAGGGGCAACCTACGAGCAGTACTTC
>TRBV20-1|TRBJ2-5|-|TRBD2
CSARATSGSSGETQYF
TGCAGTGCTAGGGCCACTAGCGGGTCCTCCGGGGAGACCCAGTACTTC
>TRBV7-3|TRBJ1-6|-|-
CASSLKGSDSPLHF
TGTGCCAGCAGCTTAAAAGGGAGTGATTCACCCCTCCACTTT
>TRBV10-3|TRBJ2-3|-|-
CAISESNSGSTDTQYF
TGTGCCATCAGTGAGTCGAATAGCGGAAGCACAGATACGCAGTATTTT
>TRBV7-9|TRBJ2-4|few|-
CASSLKGGSKNIQYF
TGTGCCAGCAGCTTAAAAGGGGGTTCCAAAAACATTCAGTACTTC